The 17 T cell receptor beta chains below come from one sample, sequenced in a study of CD8 T cells in Susac syndrome. RNA in amounts of about 0.5 to 1 ug was reverse transcribed with random hexamers. Each CDR3 protein is one row after TCRdb ran MiXCR on the immunoSEQ multiplex PCR reads. The table records about 300,000 distinct CDR3 sequences, 85% of them present only once. Material: CD8+ T cells from PBMCs. These receptors originate from a human donor with multiple sclerosis.

The V call is TRBV2, the J call TRBJ1-4; 7 nucleotides agree with TRBD1. This CDR3 is built from 15 residues. The J segment lost 0 bases and the V segment lost 4 bases, leaving 2 bases of the junction unmatched. Germline V CDR1 and CDR2: SNHLY, FYNNEI. The CDR3 loop reads CASSGDSSTNEKLFF. For the CDR3, the DNA is TGTGCCAGCAGTGGGGACAGTTCAACTAATGAAAAACTGTTTTTT.

V gene TRBV11-2 combines with J gene TRBJ2-3; 9 bases are shared with TRBD1. The CDR3 contains 22 residues. Germline V gene lookup returns CDR1 SGHAT and CDR2 FQNNGV. Unmatched junction bases numbered 24, after V lost 5 bases and J lost 0 bases. The DNA for the CDR3 is TGTGCCAGCAGCGGGTTCTACCCGGGACAGGGTCGGGGAAGTACTAGCACAGATACGCAGTATTTT. The encoded protein is CASSGFYPGQGRGSTSTDTQYF.

The CDR3 loop reads CASSQVDRDRDPNTEAFF. The DNA of the CDR3 is TGCGCCAGCAGCCAAGTTGACCGGGACAGGGATCCGAACACTGAAGCTTTCTTT. V usage is TRBV4-3 and J usage is TRBJ1-1; 9 nucleotides agree with TRBD1. The CDR3 is made up of 18 amino acids. Per the germline V gene, CDR1 is LGHNA and CDR2 is YSLEER. The trim removed 1 base at V and 1 base at J, leaving 10 bases unmatched.

V is TRBV24-1 and J is TRBJ1-2; 10 nucleotides match TRBD1. The CDR3 contains 16 residues. V was pared by 3 bases and J by 4 bases, with 7 bases of the junction left unmatched. Per germline, CDR1 KGHDR and CDR2 SFDVKD. The CDR3 sequence: CATSDAGTGAFYGYTF. The CDR3 region has the DNA TGTGCCACCAGTGATGCCGGGACAGGGGCTTTCTATGGCTACACCTTC.

The chain uses TRBV28 and TRBJ2-1; D perhaps matches TRBD2 (6 bases). Trimming took 3 bases from V and 6 from J, leaving 15 bases between them. The V gene's germline CDR1 is MDHEN and CDR2 SYDVKM. The CDR3 is made up of 15 amino acids. This chain's CDR3 is CASSFGDSVSNEQFF. DNA of the CDR3: TGTGCCAGCAGTTTTGGGGACTCCGTCAGCAATGAGCAGTTCTTC.

CDR3 sequence (DNA): TGCACCACCATGTCGGGACAGGGAAGACACGAGCAGTACTTC. It encodes CTTMSGQGRHEQYF. The rearrangement links TRBV29-1 to TRBJ2-7; 9 bases agree with TRBD1. The CDR3 is 14 residues long. Germline CDR1 and CDR2: SQVTM and ANQGSEA.

The J gene is TRBJ2-1, the V gene TRBV19; the match to TRBD2 covers 8 bases. CDR1 is LNHDA and CDR2 is SQIVND in the germline V gene (reference sequence). Trimming at V came to 7 bases and at J to 10 bases, leaving 15 bases not matched to a gene. The CDR3 contains 15 residues. CDR3 loop: CASKSTSGPLREQFF. The CDR3 coding sequence is TGTGCCAGTAAGAGCACTAGCGGACCACTTAGAGAGCAGTTCTTC.

V usage is TRBV11-2 and J usage is TRBJ1-1; D may be TRBD1 (5 bases). V was cut by 1 base and J by 0 bases, with 12 bases left in between. The CDR3 covers 16 residues. CDR1 is SGHAT, CDR2 FQNNGV, per germline. As DNA, the CDR3 is TGTGCCAGCAGCTTAGCCTCGGGACTGATGAACACTGAAGCTTTCTTT. Its protein product is CASSLASGLMNTEAFF.

V gene TRBV28 combines with J gene TRBJ2-7, with D perhaps matching TRBD1 (6 bases). V lost 2 bases and J lost 1, with 21 bases in between. CDR3 length equals 18 residues. Looked up from germline, CDR1 is MDHEN and CDR2 is SYDVKM. CDR3: CASSLQGSGGAGSYEQYF. CDR3 DNA sequence: TGTGCCAGCAGTTTACAGGGTTCTGGGGGCGCGGGTTCCTACGAGCAGTACTTC.

This clonotype was seen only a few times. The chain recombines TRBV4-1 with TRBJ1-5; D not resolved. Trimming shortened V by 3 bases and J by 4 bases, and 4 bases separated the two germline ends. Looked up from germline, CDR1 is MGHRA and CDR2 is YSYEKL. The CDR3 is made up of 12 amino acids. The CDR3 protein is CASSHGNQPQHF. The CDR3, as DNA: TGCGCCAGCAGCCACGGGAATCAGCCCCAGCATTTT.

The gene calls are TRBV12-3 or TRBV12-4 and TRBJ1-1; tentative D call: TRBD1 (6 bases). V lost 6 bases to trimming and J lost 6 bases, with 17 bases between them. CDR3 length: 14 residues. Here the CDR3 reads CASSTDRFPPEAFF. The CDR3 region has the DNA TGTGCCAGCAGCACCGACAGGTTTCCCCCTGAAGCTTTCTTT.

The V gene is TRBV27, the J gene TRBJ2-1; 10 nucleotides line up with TRBD2. This CDR3 has 13 amino acids. Germline-derived CDR1 and CDR2 are MNHEY and SMNVEV (reference sequence). The V gene end was trimmed by 5 bases and the J gene end by 10 bases; junction bases not matched to a gene: 5. The CDR3 bases are TGTGCCAGCAGTCTGGGACTAGCGCTAGAGCAGTTCTTC. Translating it yields CASSLGLALEQFF.

The chain carries TRBV20-1 and TRBJ2-1, with 8 bases aligning to TRBD2. V lost 0 bases to trimming and J lost 4 bases; unmatched junction nucleotides: 5. Germline loops: CDR1 DFQATT, CDR2 SNEGSKA (reference sequence). The CDR3 covers 15 residues. The CDR3 loop is CSARDKGLAYNEQFF. CDR3 DNA sequence: TGCAGTGCTAGAGATAAAGGACTAGCTTACAATGAGCAGTTCTTC.

A single count supports this clonotype. This chain joins TRBV29-1 and TRBJ1-1, with D tentatively TRBD1 (5 bases). Per the germline V gene, CDR1 is SQVTM and CDR2 is ANQGSEA. V lost 1 base to trimming and J lost 5 bases, with 11 bases between them. The length of the CDR3 is 13 residues. CDR3 residues: CSVEGTGWTEAFF. The CDR3 nucleotides are TGCAGCGTTGAAGGCACAGGATGGACTGAAGCTTTCTTT.

The rearrangement joins TRBV19 to TRBJ2-1; D is uncertain. V lost 7 bases and J 4 bases, leaving 14 bases between the germline ends. Germline CDR1 LNHDA, CDR2 SQIVND (reference sequence). The CDR3 has 14 residues. The CDR3 here is CASTVGYGYNEQFF. In DNA, the CDR3 is TGTGCCAGTACAGTGGGATACGGGTACAATGAGCAGTTCTTC.

Worth noting for this clonotype: One junction end does not reproduce the germline sequence, and a read error may be involved. The gene calls are TRBV30 and TRBJ1-2; D might be TRBD1 (5 bases). There are 10 residues in the CDR3. The V gene's germline CDR1 is GTSNPN and CDR2 SVGIG (reference sequence). As DNA, the CDR3 is TGTGCCTGGAGTGATGGGACCCTTGGATTC. This encodes CAWSDGTLGF.

The rearrangement links TRBV24-1 to TRBJ2-2, with D unclear. The germline gives CDR1 KGHDR, CDR2 SFDVKD. This CDR3 is 14 amino acids long. Deletions cut 5 bases from V and 8 bases from J, with 14 bases between. CDR3 nucleotide sequence: TGTGCCACCAGTGCCCTACTGGCGTCTGGGGAGCTGTTTTTT. Amino acid sequence: CATSALLASGELFF.